This T cell receptor beta chain was recovered during a study of T cell responses to AZD1222 COVID-19 vaccine (dated by TCRdb to the early 2020s). About the full investigation: AZD1222 recipients with second doses at about 4 weeks or about 12 weeks were pooled, because spike-specific TCR depth and breadth did not differ between schedules. TCR sequencing covered approximately 230 trial participants: roughly 200 given two doses of AZD1222 and about 26 given two doses of MenACWY control vaccine. Trial participants were enrolled into age subgroups of 18-55, 56-69 and 70-plus years, which contained roughly 140, 27 and 60 TCR-sequenced participants, respectively.

For this clone: The antigen it binds to is not known. The input lacks base qualities; no much larger clone sits a single base away.

The sample's time point label is to be understood as: baseline before first vaccination. Samples from vaccinated people were obtained from the UK trials COV001 and COV002, which included a single-blind randomized controlled phase 2/3 trial of AZD1222 (ChAdOx1 nCoV-19) in healthy adults. Trial participant PBMC samples were collected at day 0 and day 28 after the second dose for TCRbeta chain sequencing. The CDR3 regions of human TCRbeta chains were subjected to immunosequencing. On the study's bioinformatics: Repertoire TCRs were checked for matches against a reference library of SARS-CoV-2-specific TCRs that had been generated using the MIRA antigen-specificity platform. Breadth meant the fraction of unique TCRs that were SARS-CoV-2-associated, whereas depth meant the fraction of total T cells that were SARS-CoV-2-associated. Using the MIRA data, every spike-specific TCR was mapped to the spike region that the TCR reacted to and assigned to either a CD4 or a CD8 class. Log10-transformed breadth and depth values were compared by one-way ANOVA with Sidak's multiple comparisons tests. TCRdb stores this immuneACCESS table with in-frame sequences only. Part of the clones is absent; in the studies checked, under half of the shortfall reflects unresolved V genes, and no reason is known for the rest. V and J calls and clone size are copied from that table; D and trimming were computed from the DNA. This sample has roughly 170,000 clones in its table, and 80% to 90% of those were observed once. 0.49% of the sample belongs to the ten largest clones.

Broad study findings and their caveats: Because no samples from the day 14 peak response were available, repertoires could be characterized only after the peak T cell response. Epitopes outside the regions mutated in the B.1.351 and B.1.1.7 variants were reportedly recognized by nearly half of the unique spike-specific TCRs. Most participants were white British and females outnumbered males, and the authors suggested that clonal diversity may have been underestimated. Vaccine-associated CD4 TCRs spanned the whole spike protein, with dominant responses in regions 160-218 and 743-854. Only five or six AZD1222 recipients were SARS-CoV-2 seropositive at baseline, limiting conclusions about previously exposed vaccinees. The 56-69-year group was small, and its depth increase did not reach significance, likely because of low power. After two AZD1222 doses, both the breadth and the depth of spike-specific TCRs were significantly higher than at day 0 and than in MenACWY recipients.

The specimen comprised peripheral blood, sampled on day 0 of AZD1222 vaccination. The TCR comes from an adult in good health.

CDR3 region: CASTGGGGLNIQYF. Here is the DNA: TGTGCCAGTACCGGAGGCGGGGGCCTAAACATTCAGTACTTC. The sequence links TRBV19 to TRBJ2-4, and the D gene may be TRBD2, 7 bases matching. Including cysteine and phenylalanine, the CDR3 has 14 amino acids. CDR3 DNA is the only sequence kept; it has 42 bases, read in frame from the first base. V was cut back by 7 bases and J by 6 bases, leaving a gap of 16 bases between them. The germline V gene (reference sequence) gives CDR1 as LNHDA and CDR2 as SQIVND.